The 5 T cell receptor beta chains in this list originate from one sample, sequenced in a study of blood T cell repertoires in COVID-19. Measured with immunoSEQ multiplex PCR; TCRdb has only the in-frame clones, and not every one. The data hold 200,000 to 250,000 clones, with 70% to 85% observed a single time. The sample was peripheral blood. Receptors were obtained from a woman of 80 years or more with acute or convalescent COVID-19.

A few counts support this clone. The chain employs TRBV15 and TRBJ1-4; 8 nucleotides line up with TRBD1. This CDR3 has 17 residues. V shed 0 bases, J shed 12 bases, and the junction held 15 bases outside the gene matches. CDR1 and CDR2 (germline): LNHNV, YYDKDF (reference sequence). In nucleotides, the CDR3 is TGTGCCACCAGCAGAGACGGGGTACGACAGGGGATGGGAGAACTGTTTTTT. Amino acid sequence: CATSRDGVRQGMGELFF.

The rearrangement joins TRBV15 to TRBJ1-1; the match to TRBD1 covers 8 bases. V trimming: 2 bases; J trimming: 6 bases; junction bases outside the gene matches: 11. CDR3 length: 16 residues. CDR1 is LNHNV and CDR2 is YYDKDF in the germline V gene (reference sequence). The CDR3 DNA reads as TGTGCCACCAGCAGACCCCGGACAGGGTTGAAGTCTGAAGCTTTCTTT. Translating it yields CATSRPRTGLKSEAFF.

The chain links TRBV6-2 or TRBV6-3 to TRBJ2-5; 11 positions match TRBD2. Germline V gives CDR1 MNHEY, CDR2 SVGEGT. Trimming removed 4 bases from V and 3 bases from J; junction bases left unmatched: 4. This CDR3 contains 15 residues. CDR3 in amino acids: CASSSLTSGKETQYF. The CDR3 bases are TGTGCCAGCAGTTCCTTGACTAGCGGGAAAGAGACCCAGTACTTC.

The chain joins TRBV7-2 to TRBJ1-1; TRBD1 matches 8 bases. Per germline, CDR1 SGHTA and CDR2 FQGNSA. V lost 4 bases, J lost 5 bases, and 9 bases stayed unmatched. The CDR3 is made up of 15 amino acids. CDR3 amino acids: CASSSRQGRLTEAFF. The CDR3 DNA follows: TGTGCCAGCAGCTCCAGACAGGGGAGGTTGACTGAAGCTTTCTTT.

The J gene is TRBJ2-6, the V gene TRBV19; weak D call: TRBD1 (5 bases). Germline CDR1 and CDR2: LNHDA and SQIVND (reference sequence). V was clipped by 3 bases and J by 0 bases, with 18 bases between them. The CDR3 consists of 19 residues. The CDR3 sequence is CASSIETASPFSGANVLTF. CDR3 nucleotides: TGTGCCAGTAGTATCGAGACAGCGTCACCCTTCTCTGGGGCCAACGTCCTGACTTTC.